This T cell receptor (beta chain) emerged from a study of T-cell memory formation after mild COVID-19. Notes on the study in general: Whether day 37 second-wave clones are SARS-CoV-2-specific was not confirmed.

Per the germline V gene, CDR1 is LGHNA and CDR2 is YSLEER. The CDR3 is 15 amino acids. Trimming stripped 4 bases from V and 4 bases from J, with 14 bases between. A word on this clonotype: Antigen specificity is unknown.

The authors produced TCR alpha and TCR beta cDNA libraries with sample barcodes and UMIs by 5'RACE using constant-segment primers. TCRdb re-called the 5' RACE reads with MiXCR, one entry per CDR3 protein. Among about 310,000 distinct CDR3 sequences listed, roughly a fifth were seen once. V gene TRBV4-3 combines with J gene TRBJ1-3; possible D gene TRBD1, 5 bases. Material: PBMCs or a T cell subset sorted from them (not recorded which). This TCR was sampled from a man younger than 35 who had mild COVID-19 (a few samples of this study predate the infection). Cell type and time point are not known. CDR3 nucleotides: TGCGCCAGCAGCCTCGCTGCGGGGGACGGAAACACCATATATTTT. Protein sequence: CASSLAAGDGNTIYF.